A single sample gave rise to the 19 T cell receptor beta chains below, sequenced in a study of T cells in Graves' hyperthyroidism and ophthalmopathy. TCR beta CDR3 regions were amplified from RNA transcripts. HTBI primers were the set used in a first-round RT-PCR of the TCR CDR3. One entry per CDR3 protein results from TCRdb running MiXCR on the multiplex PCR reads. The sample has about 96,000 distinct CDR3 sequences, around 50% seen once; the top ten hold less than 30%. The sequencing sample was made of blood. These TCRs come from a woman between 40 and 55 years old with Graves' hyperthyroidism.

Here the CDR3 DNA reads TGCGCCAGCAGTACTACTGGGACAGGGGTAGAGACCCAGTACTTC. Residues: CASSTTGTGVETQYF. The chain links TRBV5-1 to TRBJ2-5, with 10 bases aligning to TRBD1. This CDR3 has 15 amino acids. V lost 5 bases and J lost 4; bases outside the gene matches: 8. Per germline, CDR1 SGHRS and CDR2 YFSETQ.

A few counts support this clonotype. A much larger clonotype is one base distant, so this may be a read error. This sequence joins TRBV7-2 and TRBJ1-6; D possibly corresponds to TRBD1 (6 bases). The CDR3 has 14 residues. CDR1 and CDR2 from the germline V gene are SGHTA and FQGNSA. Written as DNA, the CDR3 is TGTGCCAGCGGCTTAGGCCGGCAGGGGAGGGCCCTCCACTTT. This encodes CASGLGRQGRALHF.

This clonotype was counted once. Sequence at one end of the junction differs from germline and may be a read error. V is TRBV10-3 and J is TRBJ1-6; 11 nucleotides align to TRBD1. CDR3 length: 14 residues. Germline assignment: CDR1 ENHRY and CDR2 SYGVKD. The CDR3 nucleotides are TGTGCCATTAGTGGGACAGGGGGGCATTCACCCCTCCACTTT. Its translation is CAISGTGGHSPLHF.

Details on this clonotype: A single base separates this from a much larger clone, so it may be a read error. Since no conserved phenylalanine or tryptophan closes the CDR3, a read error is the likely cause. The genes are TRBV5-1 and TRBJ2-7; D perhaps matches TRBD2 (5 bases). The CDR3 extends over 15 amino acids. V was clipped by 0 bases and J by 4 bases, with 14 bases between them. Germline-derived CDR1 and CDR2 are SGHRS and YFSETQ. DNA of the CDR3: TGCGCCAGCAGCTTGGTCCGGGGAAGTAAGTACGAGCAGTACTCC. This translates into CASSLVRGSKYEQYS.

V is TRBV2 and J is TRBJ1-4, with 11 bases matching TRBD1. Germline V gene sequence: CDR1 SNHLY, CDR2 FYNNEI. V gave up 5 bases and J gave up 7 bases; unmatched junction bases: 9. The CDR3 covers 16 residues. This CDR3 reads CASSLRTGGTGEKLFF. CDR3 DNA: TGTGCCAGCAGTTTGCGGACAGGGGGCACGGGTGAAAAACTGTTTTTT.

Details on this clonotype: The junction shows a germline mismatch at one end, possibly a read error. The chain carries TRBV9 and TRBJ2-5, with D possibly TRBD2 on 5 matching bases. In germline, CDR1 is SGDLS, CDR2 YYNGEE. CDR3 length: 14 amino acids. The CDR3 reads CASTRGRPQETQYF. CDR3 DNA sequence: TGTGCAAGCACCCGCGGGCGACCTCAAGAGACCCAGTACTTC.

This clonotype showed up many times. The chain employs TRBV5-1 and TRBJ1-1, with D maybe TRBD1 (5 bases). This CDR3 contains 14 residues. In germline, CDR1 is SGHRS, CDR2 YFSETQ. Trimming pared 1 base from V and 1 base from J, leaving 8 bases between. The CDR3 loop is CASSLSGQNTEAFF. The DNA for the CDR3 is TGCGCCAGCAGCTTGAGCGGACAGAACACTGAAGCTTTCTTT. Full variable domain (rest looked up from reference TRBV5-1 and TRBJ1-1): KAGVTQTPRYLIKTRGQQVTLSCSPISGHRSVSWYQQTPGQGLQFLFEYFSETQRNKGNFPGRFSGRQFSNSRSEMNVSTLELGDSALYLCASSLSGQNTEAFFGQGTRLTVV.

This chain links TRBV7-2 with TRBJ2-3; the D gene is possibly TRBD1 (9 bases). The CDR3 consists of 16 residues. Trimming took off 5 bases at V and 4 bases at J, with 19 bases between the two ends. The germline V gene encodes CDR1 SGHTA and CDR2 FQGNSA. CDR3 sequence reads: CASSTGQGLGADTQYF. The CDR3, as DNA: TGTGCCAGCAGCACGGGACAGGGACTAGGAGCAGATACGCAGTATTTT.

Worth noting for this clonotype: This sequence may be a read error, since a much larger clone differs from it by one base. The chain employs TRBV7-2 and TRBJ1-1; D gene ambiguous. This CDR3 is 15 amino acids long. Trimming shortened V by 3 bases and J by 4 bases, and 15 bases separated the two germline ends. CDR1 and CDR2 from the germline V gene are SGHTA and FQGNSA. In DNA form, the CDR3 reads TGTGCCAGCAGCTTGGGTAACCCGAGAACCACTGAAGCTTTCTTT. Protein product: CASSLGNPRTTEAFF.

The rearrangement joins TRBV20-1 to TRBJ1-5; D not certain. This CDR3 is built from 12 residues. Looked up from germline, CDR1 is DFQATT and CDR2 is SNEGSKA (reference sequence). In nucleotides, the CDR3 is TGCAGCGTAGGTGGGCACGGACAGCCCCAGCATTTT. Translating it yields CSVGGHGQPQHF.

This sequence joins TRBV29-1 and TRBJ1-2; 10 nucleotides align to TRBD1. Trimming removed 8 bases from V and 8 bases from J; junction bases left unmatched: 17. The CDR3 covers 15 residues. Germline V gives CDR1 SQVTM, CDR2 ANQGSEA. The CDR3 sequence: CSSVGAAGTGEGYTF. The CDR3 DNA is TGCAGCTCCGTAGGGGCCGCTGGGACAGGGGAAGGCTACACCTTC.

Note on this clonotype: The junction and the germline gene differ at one end; a read error may be behind it. This chain uses TRBV7-1 with TRBJ2-5, with D hard to call. TRBV7-1 falls under the ORF class, with uncertain function. The CDR3 covers 12 residues. The CDR3 DNA follows: TGTGCCACCAGCTCAGTCCAAGAGACCCAGTACTTC. Its protein product is CATSSVQETQYF.

This clonotype was observed a handful of times. The chain recombines TRBV20-1 with TRBJ2-5, with 10 bases fitting TRBD2. CDR1 and CDR2 (germline): DFQATT, SNEGSKA (reference sequence). The CDR3 loop spans 13 amino acids. This CDR3 is CSVVAGGQETQYF. Here the CDR3 DNA reads TGCAGCGTTGTAGCGGGAGGACAAGAGACCCAGTACTTC.

This clonotype was detected ten times or more. V gene TRBV3-1 combines with J gene TRBJ1-6; no clear D gene. The CDR3 contains 13 residues. Germline assignment: CDR1 LGHDT and CDR2 YNNKEL (reference sequence). The ends were cut back, 7 bases at V and 10 bases at J, with 14 bases in the middle. CDR3 DNA: TGTGCCAGCAACAACAACTTCGGATCACCCCTCCACTTT. Amino acids: CASNNNFGSPLHF.

V is TRBV15 and J is TRBJ1-4; TRBD1 is a possible D gene (6 bases). V shed 3 bases and J shed 5 bases, with 25 bases lying between them. Germline values: CDR1 LNHNV, CDR2 YYDKDF (reference sequence). This CDR3 spans 19 amino acids. CDR3 DNA sequence: TGTGCCACCAGCAGTGCTCCTCCAGGGGCAGCCCGGTCCAATGAAAAACTGTTTTTT. This translates into CATSSAPPGAARSNEKLFF.

In its sample, this clonotype was seen many times. The V gene is TRBV28, the J gene TRBJ1-5; D unresolved. CDR1 and CDR2 from the germline V gene are MDHEN and SYDVKM. The CDR3 length is 15 residues. The V and J ends lost 2 bases and 3 bases respectively, with 11 bases between them. The CDR3 loop reads CASSLGGAVNQPQHF. DNA of the CDR3: TGTGCCAGCAGTTTAGGTGGTGCGGTCAATCAGCCCCAGCATTTT. Complete variable domain (other parts from reference TRBV28 and TRBJ1-5): DVKVTQSSRYLVKRTGEKVFLECVQDMDHENMFWYRQDPGLGLRLIYFSYDVKMKEKGDIPEGYSVSREKKERFSLILESASTNQTSMYLCASSLGGAVNQPQHFGDGTRLSIL.

This chain uses TRBV5-2 with TRBJ2-3; TRBD2 is the table's D call, not checked against the DNA. TRBV5-2 is designated a pseudogene. The CDR3 has 17 residues. CDR3 sequence (DNA): TGTGCCAGCAATCTTCTAGCGGGAGGAAACCACACGGATATGCAGTATTTT. Encoded protein: CASNLLAGGNHTDMQYF.

Relative to its sample, this clonotype is medium-sized. The CDR3, as DNA: TGCGCCAGCAGCCTTACAGGGAACTACGAGCAGTACTTC. Encoded protein: CASSLTGNYEQYF. The genes are TRBV5-1 and TRBJ2-7, with D tentatively TRBD1 (6 bases). The germline V gene encodes CDR1 SGHRS and CDR2 YFSETQ. V lost 4 bases, J lost 3 bases, and 11 bases lay in between. The length of the CDR3 is 13 residues.

The CDR3 nucleotides read TGTGCCAGCAGTTACGGGGGGCTAGCGGGACACGAGCAGTACTTC. It yields the protein CASSYGGLAGHEQYF. The gene calls are TRBV6-1 and TRBJ2-7; 9 nucleotides line up with TRBD2. Germline values: CDR1 MNHNS, CDR2 SASEGT. This CDR3 is built from 15 residues. V shed 5 bases and J 5 bases; nucleotides not matched to a gene: 10.